Shown below are 23 T cell receptor beta chains from a single sample sequenced in a study of shared clonotypes between healthy human individuals. Sequencing was performed with immunoSEQ multiplex PCR; in TCRdb, only in-frame clones are kept and a portion is missing. The sample shows 400,000 to 600,000 clones, roughly 77% of them seen only once. Sequencing used PBMCs. All receptors derive from a woman in her forties in good health. Some clones in this sample may be carry-over from other donors' samples.

This clone was detected many times. The chain couples TRBV5-4 to TRBJ2-7, with D possibly being TRBD1 or TRBD2 (5 bases each). CDR1 and CDR2 from the germline V gene are SGHNT and YYREEE (reference sequence). Trimming removed 4 bases from V and 6 bases from J, with 17 bases in between. This CDR3 region has 14 residues. The DNA for the CDR3 is TGTGCCAGCAGCCCTGGGACGGAGAGGGGCGAGCAGTACTTC. This gives the protein CASSPGTERGEQYF.

V usage is TRBV28 and J usage is TRBJ2-7; D is uncertain. Per the germline V gene, CDR1 is MDHEN and CDR2 is SYDVKM. The CDR3 spans 14 residues. V was shortened by 5 bases and J by 0 bases, with 11 bases between the two germline ends. CDR3 sequence reads: CASSPSGASYEQYF. CDR3 DNA sequence: TGTGCCAGCAGTCCCTCGGGCGCCTCCTACGAGCAGTACTTC.

The chain has TRBV5-4 and TRBJ2-1, with 7 positions matching TRBD2. The germline V gene has CDR1 SGHNT and CDR2 YYREEE (reference sequence). The CDR3 runs 16 residues. The J segment lost 0 bases and the V segment lost 0 bases, leaving 3 bases of the junction unmatched. The DNA for the CDR3 is TGTGCCAGCAGCTTGGGGTCGGGGGGCTCCTACAATGAGCAGTTCTTC. This codes for CASSLGSGGSYNEQFF.

The chain joins TRBV5-1 to TRBJ1-3, with D hard to call. CDR1 is SGHRS, CDR2 YFSETQ, per germline. This CDR3 comprises 13 residues. V lost 4 bases, J lost 0 bases, and 5 bases lay in between. CDR3 sequence: CASSLNSGNTIYF. CDR3 DNA: TGCGCCAGCAGCCTTAACTCTGGAAACACCATATATTTT.

This chain connects TRBV6-1 to TRBJ2-1; TRBD1 is a possible D gene (7 bases). Germline CDR1 MNHNS, CDR2 SASEGT. This CDR3 has 13 residues. Trimming pared 2 bases from V and 8 bases from J, leaving 10 bases between. The CDR3 DNA reads TGTGCCAGCAGTGAAACAGGGGAGGATGAGCAGTTCTTC. The encoded protein is CASSETGEDEQFF.

The chain uses TRBV6-1 and TRBJ1-1; 9 nucleotides align to TRBD1. CDR3 length: 14 residues. Germline trimming cut 7 bases from V and 3 bases from J; bases unmatched to any gene: 6. Looked up from germline, CDR1 is MNHNS and CDR2 is SASEGT. The DNA of the CDR3 is TGTGCCAGCAACAACAGGGGGCTGGACACTGAAGCTTTCTTT. Protein: CASNNRGLDTEAFF.

The chain joins TRBV19 to TRBJ1-5, with 7 bases that match TRBD1. V trimming: 6 bases; J trimming: 6 bases; junction bases outside the gene matches: 8. There are 14 residues in the CDR3. Germline V gives CDR1 LNHDA, CDR2 SQIVND (reference sequence). The CDR3 protein is CASSNTGEGQPQHF. The DNA for the CDR3 is TGTGCCAGTAGCAATACAGGGGAGGGTCAGCCCCAGCATTTT.

This chain uses TRBV4-1 with TRBJ1-4, with D hard to call. CDR1 is MGHRA, CDR2 YSYEKL, per germline. The V end lost 1 base, the J end lost 8 bases, and 14 bases lay between the germline ends. The CDR3 runs to 15 residues. CDR3 sequence reads: CASSQGRGLREKLFF. DNA of the CDR3: TGCGCCAGCAGCCAAGGTCGCGGGCTACGAGAAAAACTGTTTTTT.

This clone was counted only a few times. The V gene is TRBV10-2, the J gene TRBJ2-1; D possibly corresponds to TRBD2 (5 bases). The CDR3 has 13 residues. V was trimmed by 5 bases and J by 10 bases, leaving 15 bases between them. Germline CDR1 reads WSHSY; CDR2 reads SAAADI. The DNA for the CDR3 is TGCGCCAGCAGTCGCGGGCCCCGGACCGAGCAGTTCTTC. It codes for CASSRGPRTEQFF.

V gene TRBV7-2 combines with J gene TRBJ2-7, with D possibly called TRBD1 or TRBD2 (5 bases each). Germline V lookup: CDR1 SGHTA, CDR2 FQGNSA. This CDR3 spans 14 amino acids. V gave up 3 bases and J gave up 7 bases, with 16 bases separating them. The CDR3 region has the DNA TGTGCCAGCAGCTTCAGTAGGGACCTATTAGAGCAGTACTTC. It specifies CASSFSRDLLEQYF.

This sequence joins TRBV7-2 and TRBJ1-5; D gene ambiguous. The V end lost 1 base, the J end lost 0 bases, and 7 bases lay between the germline ends. CDR1 and CDR2 from the germline V gene are SGHTA and FQGNSA. The CDR3 totals 15 residues. Here the CDR3 reads CASSLGPYSNQPQHF. CDR3 coding DNA: TGTGCCAGCAGCTTAGGCCCGTATAGCAATCAGCCCCAGCATTTT. Full variable domain (missing parts from reference TRBV7-2 and TRBJ1-5): GAGVSQSPSNKVTEKGKDVELRCDPISGHTALYWYRQSLGQGLEFLIYFQGNSAPDKSGLPSDRFSAERTGGSVSTLTIQRTQQEDSAVYLCASSLGPYSNQPQHFGDGTRLSIL.

The chain employs TRBV21-1 and TRBJ1-4; the DNA was not used to check the table's D call, TRBD1. TRBV21-1 is recorded as a pseudogene. The CDR3 has 18 residues. The CDR3 bases are TGTGCCAGCAGATTGCGGCCAGGGGCGTATGCAACTAATGAAAAACTGTTTTTT. Its translation: CASRLRPGAYATNEKLFF.

The CDR3 nucleotides read TGTGCCACCAGCAGAGATCCCGACCGGGCCGAAAAACTGTTTTTT. Amino acid sequence: CATSRDPDRAEKLFF. The rearrangement links TRBV15 to TRBJ1-4; the D is unclear. Germline-derived CDR1 and CDR2 are LNHNV and YYDKDF (reference sequence). Trimming pared 0 bases from V and 8 bases from J, leaving 13 bases between. The CDR3 runs 15 residues.

The chain links TRBV5-6 to TRBJ2-3, with D perhaps matching TRBD2 (5 bases). This CDR3 is 13 amino acids long. Trimming took 6 bases from V and 5 from J, leaving 13 bases between them. Germline lookup yields CDR1 SGHDT and CDR2 YYEEEE. CDR3 coding DNA: TGTGCCAGCACCTTCCGGGGTAAAGATACGCAGTATTTT. Translating it yields CASTFRGKDTQYF.

The chain uses TRBV14 and TRBJ2-1; unclear D gene. Deletions cut 2 bases from V and 0 bases from J, with 8 bases between. CDR3 length equals 15 residues. From germline, CDR1 is SGHDN and CDR2 FVKESK. CDR3 in amino acids: CASSQRFSSYNEQFF. In DNA form, the CDR3 reads TGTGCCAGCAGCCAAAGATTTAGCTCCTACAATGAGCAGTTCTTC.

This clone has only one observation. The chain has TRBV19 and TRBJ2-7; the D is unclear. The CDR3 sequence is 13 residues long. CDR1 and CDR2 (germline): LNHDA, SQIVND (reference sequence). The ends were cut back, 3 bases at V and 5 bases at J, with 11 bases in the middle. The CDR3 protein is CASSIQGLHEQYF. The CDR3 region has the DNA TGTGCCAGTAGTATTCAAGGGCTCCACGAGCAGTACTTC.

This chain links TRBV9 with TRBJ1-2; TRBD1 matches 10 bases. Per germline, CDR1 SGDLS and CDR2 YYNGEE. There are 16 residues in the CDR3. Germline trimming cut 3 bases from V and 2 bases from J; bases unmatched to any gene: 7. The CDR3 protein is CASSASGTGDNYGYTF. The CDR3 region has the DNA TGTGCCAGCAGCGCCTCCGGGACAGGGGACAACTATGGCTACACCTTC.

The chain employs TRBV18 and TRBJ2-3, with 13 bases matching TRBD2. CDR3 length: 17 amino acids. J was trimmed by 4 bases and V by 2 bases; bases with no gene match: 6. CDR1 KGHSH and CDR2 LQKENI come from the germline V gene. The DNA for the CDR3 is TGTGCCAGCTCACCAAGACGGACTAGCGGGAGAGCAGATACGCAGTATTTT. Protein: CASSPRRTSGRADTQYF.

This clone was counted a few times. The chain combines TRBV11-2 with TRBJ1-1, with 10 nucleotides matching TRBD1. Germline CDR1 SGHAT, CDR2 FQNNGV. With V trimmed by 5 bases and J by 5 bases, 5 bases remained unmatched. The CDR3 has 14 residues. CDR3 protein: CASSAGQGFTEAFF. The CDR3 DNA follows: TGTGCCAGCAGCGCGGGACAGGGGTTTACTGAAGCTTTCTTT.

V is TRBV10-3 and J is TRBJ2-4, with 9 nucleotides matching TRBD1. The ends lost 3 bases at V and 0 bases at J; junction bases unmatched: 6. The CDR3 runs to 17 residues. Germline CDR1 is ENHRY and CDR2 is SYGVKD. The CDR3 reads CAISDRQGDLAKNIQYF. The CDR3 nucleotides read TGTGCCATCAGTGATAGACAGGGGGACTTAGCCAAAAACATTCAGTACTTC.

The CDR3 sequence: CASSRSFFGGSTDTQYF. For the CDR3, the DNA is TGTGCCAGCAGCAGGTCCTTCTTCGGGGGTAGCACAGATACGCAGTATTTT. V is TRBV5-4 and J is TRBJ2-3; a possible D gene is TRBD2 (6 bases). Trimming took 4 bases from V and 0 from J, leaving 18 bases between them. The CDR3 totals 17 residues. The germline V gene has CDR1 SGHNT and CDR2 YYREEE (reference sequence).

The gene calls are TRBV30 and TRBJ1-1, with 7 bases that match TRBD1. Germline lookup yields CDR1 GTSNPN and CDR2 SVGIG (reference sequence). Trimming removed 4 bases from V and 10 bases from J; junction bases left unmatched: 12. This CDR3 comprises 13 residues. The chain's CDR3 is CAWKRQGELRAFF. CDR3 DNA sequence: TGTGCCTGGAAGAGACAGGGAGAGTTAAGAGCTTTCTTT.

As to this clone: One end of the junction is discordant with germline, which a read error may explain. V usage is TRBV14 and J usage is TRBJ2-5, with TRBD1 matching 7 bases. Germline lookup yields CDR1 SGHDN and CDR2 FVKESK. CDR3 length equals 18 residues. In DNA form, the CDR3 reads TGTGCCAGCATCCAAACAAGGGGGTTTTTAGACAGGGAAGAGACCCAGTACTTC. This gives the protein CASIQTRGFLDREETQYF. Full variable domain (missing parts from reference TRBV14 and TRBJ2-5): EAGVTQFPSHSVIEKGQTVTLRCDPISGHDNLYWYRRVMGKEIKFLLHFVKESKQDESGMPNNRFLAERTGGTYSTLKVQPAELEDSGVYFCASIQTRGFLDREETQYFGPGTRLLVL.